Listed below are T cell receptor beta chains from one sample, sequenced in a study of blood T cell repertoires in COVID-19. TCRdb keeps only in-frame clones here, not all; method: immunoSEQ multiplex PCR. The sample has 95,000 to 110,000 clones, 80% to 85% seen once. The sequencing input was peripheral blood. These TCRs come from a man aged 70 or older with acute or convalescent COVID-19. CDR3s include the opening cysteine and the closing phenylalanine or tryptophan.

J gene: TRBJ2-7
V gene: TRBV10-3
CDR3 protein: CAISESWTSVGEQYF

J gene: TRBJ2-3
V gene: TRBV5-4
CDR3 protein: CASSLAGGVSTDTQYF

J gene: TRBJ2-7
V gene: TRBV5-4
CDR3 protein: CASSLAAGKRSYEQYF

J gene: TRBJ2-2
V gene: TRBV18
CDR3 protein: CASSPRENTGELFF

J gene: TRBJ1-3
V gene: TRBV6-2/TRBV6-3
CDR3 protein: CASSYGQQNTIYF

J gene: TRBJ1-6
V gene: TRBV6-1
CDR3 protein: CASSDTAAGGSYNSPLHF

J gene: TRBJ1-4
V gene: TRBV29-1
CDR3 protein: CSVHEGAGEKLFF

J gene: TRBJ1-1
V gene: TRBV12-3/TRBV12-4
CDR3 protein: CASSWADTEAFF

J gene: TRBJ1-5
V gene: TRBV6-6
CDR3 protein: CASIPRGLPNQPQHF

J gene: TRBJ1-5
V gene: TRBV27
CDR3 protein: CASSLVSRADSNQPQHF

J gene: TRBJ1-1
V gene: TRBV28
CDR3 protein: CVTSMNTEAFF

J gene: TRBJ2-2
V gene: TRBV6-6
CDR3 protein: CATYSGGAGGTGELFF

J gene: TRBJ2-7
V gene: TRBV18
CDR3 protein: CASSPPDKGPYEQYF

J gene: TRBJ1-1
V gene: TRBV11-2
CDR3 protein: CASSLGAGFTEAFF

J gene: TRBJ2-6
V gene: TRBV3-1/TRBV3-2
CDR3 protein: CAAGGQGRLFSGANVLTF

J gene: TRBJ2-3
V gene: TRBV7-6
CDR3 protein: CASSWTSGGATDTQYF

J gene: TRBJ2-7
V gene: TRBV5-4
CDR3 protein: CASSFGGITGEQYF

J gene: TRBJ1-2
V gene: TRBV12-3/TRBV12-4
CDR3 protein: CASSLRGHGGYTF

J gene: TRBJ2-5
V gene: TRBV27
CDR3 protein: CASSSRIYGEAQYF

J gene: TRBJ2-5
V gene: TRBV12-3/TRBV12-4
CDR3 protein: CASRGTSETQYF

J gene: TRBJ2-7
V gene: TRBV2
CDR3 protein: CASRGTDYSYEQYF

J gene: TRBJ2-1
V gene: TRBV25-1
CDR3 protein: CASAGTGYNEQFF

J gene: TRBJ2-3
V gene: TRBV7-2
CDR3 protein: CASSLVSGGQGVTDTQYF

J gene: TRBJ1-3
V gene: TRBV6-1
CDR3 protein: CASSEGHSFSGNTIYF

J gene: TRBJ1-4
V gene: TRBV18
CDR3 protein: CASSRTGGSANEKLFF

J gene: TRBJ1-1
V gene: TRBV7-8
CDR3 protein: CASSHDRKDTEAFF

J gene: TRBJ1-1
V gene: TRBV25-1
CDR3 protein: CASRAHARNTEAFF

J gene: TRBJ1-3
V gene: TRBV5-1
CDR3 protein: CASSFQGTSGNTIYF

J gene: TRBJ2-2
V gene: TRBV6-2/TRBV6-3
CDR3 protein: CASSYLAGAPLSTGELFF

J gene: TRBJ1-4
V gene: TRBV19
CDR3 protein: CASSIDGSLNEKLFF

J gene: TRBJ1-1
V gene: TRBV7-2
CDR3 protein: CASSPPGTGLNTEAFF

J gene: TRBJ1-2
V gene: TRBV7-2
CDR3 protein: CASSRRTGDEYGYTF

J gene: TRBJ1-5
V gene: TRBV19
CDR3 protein: CASSWRDGNQPQHF

J gene: TRBJ2-7
V gene: TRBV19
CDR3 protein: CASSIRFSGTGVPYEQYF

J gene: TRBJ2-3
V gene: TRBV3-1/TRBV3-2
CDR3 protein: CASSQSTSGARLVTQYF

J gene: TRBJ1-3
V gene: TRBV10-3
CDR3 protein: CAISESERAKRNF

J gene: TRBJ2-1
V gene: TRBV7-3
CDR3 protein: CASSSRDYNEQFF

J gene: TRBJ1-5
V gene: TRBV6-6
CDR3 protein: CASSDRDGGNQPQHF

J gene: TRBJ1-1
V gene: TRBV19
CDR3 protein: CASSPRTGGRGTEAFF

J gene: TRBJ2-2
V gene: TRBV27
CDR3 protein: CASSLGAGGELFF